Sequencing of this TCR beta chain was carried out in a study of T cells after yellow fever vaccination. Study-wide context: SMART-Seq v4 Ultra Low Input handled preparation of low-cell-number fractions.

Notes on the study in general: Though it reached lower strength, the secondary response hit its peak faster, day 5 versus 15. The study re-detected most primary-vaccination clones after the booster (approximately 97% CD4, 85% to 90% CD8).

Trimming shortened V by 1 base and J by 8 bases, and 17 bases separated the two germline ends. The germline gives CDR1 LGHNA, CDR2 YSLEER. This CDR3 region has 16 residues. A 5'RACE template-switching step, the method used to make TCR cDNA, added a universal primer site and UMIs. Via MiXCR, TCRdb re-called the 5' RACE reads, giving one row per CDR3 protein. The sample shows some 120,000 distinct CDR3 sequences, around 15% of them seen only once. Points on this clonotype: Antigen specificity is unknown.

The sample in question was CD8+ T cells sorted from PBMCs, obtained 5 days after the yellow fever booster vaccination. The receptor comes from a man younger than 30 who received the YFV17D yellow fever vaccine. The chain has TRBV4-3 and TRBJ1-4; D gene ambiguous. Here the CDR3 DNA reads TGCGCCAGCAGCCAAGGGTCGCGAAGGGTGCGGGAAAAACTGTTTTTT. Its translation is CASSQGSRRVREKLFF.